This T cell receptor beta chain was recovered during a study of tumor and adjacent non-tumor tissue in lung cancer. Study context: Patients were aged about 30 to 80, nine to eleven men and about five women, stage I to III. About 4.17 million productive TCRbeta reads were obtained per sample on average.

This CDR3 is built from 16 residues. The V and J ends lost 4 bases and 1 base, in that order; junction bases with no gene match: 9. In germline, CDR1 is SGHRS, CDR2 YFSETQ. With regard to this clonotype: A read error may be the cause here, since a much bigger clone is one base away.

The library came from three nested PCR rounds adapted from ARM-PCR protocols. TCRdb called the multiplex PCR reads again in MiXCR, with one record for every CDR3 protein. The table lists fewer than 120,000 distinct CDR3 sequences, approximately 84% of them singletons. The template was RNA from unsorted bulk tissue. Newly diagnosed lung cancer patients had thoracic surgery in China, August–late 2014, without prior chemotherapy. The rearrangement uses TRBV5-1 and TRBJ1-1; 8 positions match TRBD1. Material: lung tumor tissue. This sequence was found in a man between 70 and 80 years old with non-small cell lung cancer. The CDR3 is CASSMVPQGANTEAFF. DNA for the CDR3: TGCGCCAGCAGCATGGTACCGCAGGGGGCGAACACTGAAGCTTTCTTT. Filled out from reference TRBV5-1 and TRBJ1-1, the complete variable domain reads KAGVTQTPRYLIKTRGQQVTLSCSPISGHRSVSWYQQTPGQGLQFLFEYFSETQRNKGNFPGRFSGRQFSNSRSEMNVSTLELGDSALYLCASSMVPQGANTEAFFGQGTRLTVV.